The 16 T cell receptor beta chains in this list originate from one sample, sequenced in a study of cytomegalovirus exposure and HLA in healthy donors. With 60 Vbeta and 13 Jbeta primers, the PCR was carried out. Profiled with immunoSEQ multiplex PCR; TCRdb holds only in-frame clones, not every one. The sample lists 200,000 to 250,000 clones, about 83% occurring once. The sample consisted of PBMCs. These receptors were taken from a human donor in good health.

A word on this clone: At one end, the junction sequence differs from germline, possibly due to a read error. This chain links TRBV27 with TRBJ2-7, with TRBD1 identical over 10 bases. The CDR3 is 15 amino acids. Germline V gives CDR1 MNHEY, CDR2 SMNVEV (reference sequence). This CDR3 is CAGSNPGQGTYEQYF. Here the CDR3 DNA reads TGTGCCGGCAGCAATCCGGGACAGGGGACCTACGAGCAGTACTTC.

This chain joins TRBV7-8 and TRBJ2-1, with 9 nucleotides matching TRBD2. The CDR3 is 18 amino acids. Trimming at V came to 5 bases and at J to 2 bases, leaving 13 bases not matched to a gene. Germline-derived CDR1 and CDR2 are SGHVS and FQNEAQ. The CDR3 DNA reads as TGTGCCAGCAGCCTCCTCTCGACTAGCGGACGTGCCTACAATGAGCAGTTCTTC. Its protein is CASSLLSTSGRAYNEQFF.

This clone appeared once. The chain employs TRBV6-6 and TRBJ2-1; D might be TRBD1 (6 bases). The CDR3 sequence is 14 residues long. Trimming left V 4 bases short and J 6 bases short, with 13 bases between. Germline V gene data show CDR1 as MNHNY and CDR2 as SVGAGI (reference sequence). Here the CDR3 reads CASSSNSQGNEQFF. DNA for the CDR3: TGTGCCAGCAGTTCAAACTCACAGGGCAATGAGCAGTTCTTC.

Notes on this clone: Germline and junction disagree at one end, which may indicate a read error. The chain links TRBV7-9 to TRBJ1-1; 7 bases match TRBD1. From germline, CDR1 is SEHNR and CDR2 FQNEAQ (reference sequence). The CDR3 is 18 amino acids. CDR3 DNA: TGTTCCAGCAGCTATCCGAAGATGGGGACAGAAGGGTACACTGAAGCTTTCTTT. Translating it yields CSSSYPKMGTEGYTEAFF.

The chain recombines TRBV9 with TRBJ2-3, with D perhaps matching TRBD2 (5 bases). V was shortened by 4 bases and J by 0 bases, with 12 bases between the two germline ends. The germline gives CDR1 SGDLS, CDR2 YYNGEE. This CDR3 has 15 amino acids. CDR3 in amino acids: CASSHGLASTDTQYF. CDR3 in DNA: TGTGCCAGCAGCCACGGACTGGCTAGCACAGATACGCAGTATTTT.

The V and J genes are TRBV10-2 and TRBJ2-3, with 9 bases fitting TRBD2. The germline CDR1 and CDR2 sequences are WSHSY and SAAADI. J was trimmed by 0 bases and V by 7 bases; bases with no gene match: 5. There are 15 residues in the CDR3. This CDR3 is CASKPSGDSTDTQYF. The CDR3 nucleotides are TGCGCCAGCAAGCCTAGCGGGGATAGCACAGATACGCAGTATTTT.

The J gene is TRBJ2-2, the V gene TRBV28; maybe TRBD2 (7 bases). Germline V gives CDR1 MDHEN, CDR2 SYDVKM. The CDR3 contains 15 residues. V was pared by 9 bases and J by 7 bases, with 21 bases between. CDR3 nucleotide sequence: TGTGCCAGTTCAATTAGGGGGGGGATTAACGGGGAGCTGTTTTTT. Protein sequence: CASSIRGGINGELFF.

This clone was recorded once. The gene calls are TRBV23-1 and TRBJ1-5; TRBD1 agrees at 8 bases. TRBV23-1 is an ORF; its function is uncertain. J was trimmed by 1 base and V by 7 bases; bases with no gene match: 9. The CDR3 covers 16 residues. CDR3 bases: TGCGCCAGCACCGCACTCGGACAGGGAAGCAATCAGCCCCAGCATTTT. Translating gives CASTALGQGSNQPQHF.

This chain connects TRBV20-1 to TRBJ2-7, with TRBD2 as a possible D gene (5 bases). Per germline, CDR1 DFQATT and CDR2 SNEGSKA (reference sequence). This CDR3 contains 11 residues. DNA of the CDR3: TGCAGCCAGGACTCCGTCTACGAGCAGTACTTC. Translation gives CSQDSVYEQYF.

The sample holds one count of this clone. This chain links TRBV7-9 with TRBJ2-7, with 11 positions matching TRBD1. CDR1 is SEHNR, CDR2 FQNEAQ, per germline (reference sequence). V trimming: 5 bases; J trimming: 2 bases; junction bases outside the gene matches: 11. The CDR3 has 17 residues. CDR3 sequence reads: CASSPRVRDRGTYEQYF. CDR3 in DNA: TGTGCCAGCAGCCCGCGGGTCCGGGACAGGGGGACCTACGAGCAGTACTTC. Full variable domain (rest looked up from reference TRBV7-9 and TRBJ2-7): DTGVSQNPRHKITKRGQNVTFRCDPISEHNRLYWYRQTLGQGPEFLTYFQNEAQLEKSRLLSDRFSAERPKGSFSTLEIQRTEQGDSAMYLCASSPRVRDRGTYEQYFGPGTRLTVT.

The chain employs TRBV11-3 and TRBJ1-1; 11 bases agree with TRBD1. V gave up 4 bases and J gave up 5 bases; unmatched junction bases: 0. This CDR3 has 13 residues. CDR1 and CDR2 from the germline V gene are SGHNT and YENEEA. DNA of the CDR3: TGTGCCAGCAGCTGGGACAGGGGGACTGAAGCTTTCTTT. It encodes CASSWDRGTEAFF.

Notes on this clone: At one end, the junction sequence differs from germline, possibly due to a read error. V usage is TRBV6-1 and J usage is TRBJ2-4, with TRBD1 matching over 7 bases. The CDR3 totals 14 residues. Germline assignment: CDR1 MNHNS and CDR2 SASEGT. CDR3 bases: TGTGCCAGCGGTGAGACAGGGACGGGGAACATTCAGTACTTC. Encoded protein: CASGETGTGNIQYF.

The chain's CDR3 is CAWGPLLQDDTGELFF. The CDR3 DNA reads as TGTGCCTGGGGCCCGTTACTACAGGACGACACCGGGGAGCTGTTTTTT. The chain carries TRBV30 and TRBJ2-2, with a tentative D call TRBD1 (5 bases). V lost 5 bases to trimming and J lost 3 bases, with 19 bases between them. The CDR3 consists of 16 residues. Germline V CDR1 and CDR2: GTSNPN, SVGIG (reference sequence).

This clone was observed a handful of times. The chain is built from TRBV18 and TRBJ1-1; possibly TRBD1 for D (6 bases). Deletions cut 1 base from V and 8 bases from J, with 14 bases between. The CDR3 length is 14 residues. Germline lookup yields CDR1 KGHSH and CDR2 LQKENI. CDR3 sequence (DNA): TGTGCCAGCTCACCACTTGAGGGGACATTAGAAGCTTTCTTT. The encoded protein is CASSPLEGTLEAFF.

The chain employs TRBV7-2 and TRBJ2-3; D may be TRBD1 (6 bases). The V gene lost 5 bases and the J gene lost 1 base, with 10 bases spanning the gap. The CDR3 totals 14 residues. Germline V gives CDR1 SGHTA, CDR2 FQGNSA. This chain's CDR3 is CASSLYRGTDTQYF. The CDR3 nucleotides are TGTGCCAGCAGCCTATACAGGGGCACAGATACGCAGTATTTT.

This chain joins TRBV12-5 and TRBJ1-5, with 12 bases fitting TRBD1. Germline CDR1 is LGHNT and CDR2 is FRNRAP. Losses at the gene ends were 3 bases for V and 6 bases for J; bases not matched to a gene: 6. The CDR3 contains 16 residues. CDR3 in DNA: TGTGCTAGTGGTTTCGGGACAGGGGGCCGGGGTCAGCCCCAGCATTTT. This encodes CASGFGTGGRGQPQHF.